This T cell receptor (beta chain) was sequenced in a study of OX40 agonist ivuxolimab in advanced cancers. Study results and caveats: Low clonal expansion, among the lowest seen, marked partial responders at 0.1-3.0 mg/kg.

Points on this clone: Antigen: not known.

The repertoire was sequenced with immunoSEQ multiplex PCR; TCRdb's copy has only in-frame clones and lacks some. The table shows around 80,000 clones, with around 84% occurring only once. The junction had 5 bases not matched to a gene; V was cut back by 3 bases and J by 8 bases. This CDR3 spans 13 amino acids. The germline CDR1 and CDR2 sequences are LNHDA and SQIVND (reference sequence). The V call is TRBV19, the J call TRBJ1-1, with 8 bases aligning to TRBD1. Source: CD4+ or CD8+ T cells sorted from blood, taken in a trial of the OX40 agonist ivuxolimab. The sequence came from an adult with an advanced solid tumor such as melanoma, head and neck, liver or kidney cancer. CDR3: CASSIRQGREAFF. CDR3 sequence (DNA): TGTGCCAGTAGTATTAGACAGGGGAGAGAAGCTTTCTTT.